This TCR beta chain was recovered during a study of identifying expanded T cells in peripheral blood. Study-level results: Over approximately two and four weeks, about 16.4 and 19 clones changed, versus roughly 1.1 between replicates.

With V trimmed by 6 bases and J by 5 bases, 2 bases remained unmatched. The CDR3 is 11 amino acids. Germline values: CDR1 GTSNPN, CDR2 SVGIG (reference sequence). Clones were sequenced by immunoSEQ multiplex PCR, and TCRdb holds only the in-frame ones, with some missing. Seen here are roughly 56,000 clones, around 83% observed once, and the top ten hold under 20%. With respect to this clone: Its specificity is unknown.

No infections or other immune events were documented during collection. The sequenced material came from blood. The chain links TRBV30 to TRBJ2-3; 7 positions match TRBD2. The clonotype was recovered from a person aged 18 to 69 in good health. The CDR3: CACPGGDTQYF. DNA of the CDR3: TGTGCCTGCCCGGGGGGAGATACGCAGTATTTT.